The T cell receptor beta chain under discussion was sequenced for a study of PD-1 blockade in classical Hodgkin lymphoma. Measured with immunoSEQ multiplex PCR; TCRdb has only the in-frame clones, and not every one. The profile shows about 93,000 clones, 78% of them singletons. Trimming shortened V by 4 bases and J by 0 bases, and 18 bases separated the two germline ends. The CDR3 length is 17 residues. CDR1 is MNHEY and CDR2 is SMNVEV in the germline V gene (reference sequence). The time point here: cycle 4 day 1 (C4D1), after five to seven weeks of nivolumab. Every patient had relapsed following autologous stem cell transplantation, and cohorts differed in brentuximab vedotin exposure.

Sequenced material: peripheral blood mononuclear cells (PBMCs), taken before the fourth cycle of nivolumab. This chain links TRBV27 with TRBJ1-1; the D gene is possibly TRBD1 (5 bases). The source of this sequence is a human donor with classical Hodgkin lymphoma. CDR3 in DNA: TGTGCCAGCAGTTCTTATCCGGGACGGAGCATGAACACTGAAGCTTTCTTT. Its translation is CASSSYPGRSMNTEAFF.